This record concerns one T cell receptor beta chain sequence. Its specificity is unknown. Chemo-refractory metastatic non-small-cell lung cancer patients received focal radiation with ipilimumab CTLA-4 blockade. These data come from a study of radiotherapy plus CTLA-4 blockade in lung cancer. Overall study: Patients showed objective responses in roughly 18% of cases, and disease control was achieved by under 35%.

Study-wide findings and caveats: Alongside interferon-beta, early blood T cell clone dynamics were reportedly the best predictor of response. Subsequent to radiotherapy plus ipilimumab, tumor-derived TCR clones underwent expansion in blood.

The ends lost 0 bases at V and 9 bases at J; junction bases unmatched: 8. Germline CDR1 and CDR2: SGHKS and YYEKEE (reference sequence). The length of the CDR3 is 15 residues. Clones were read by immunoSEQ multiplex PCR, and TCRdb kept only the in-frame ones, dropping some. The table includes roughly 15,000 clones, 72% detected once. This sequence joins TRBV5-5 and TRBJ2-2; 7 nucleotides agree with TRBD1. This clonotype was obtained from a human donor with non-small cell lung cancer whose response to radiotherapy plus ipilimumab could not be evaluated. The input for sequencing was peripheral blood, taken from a patient treated with radiotherapy plus ipilimumab. The CDR3 loop reads CASSLARQGARELFF. The CDR3 bases are TGTGCCAGCAGCTTGGCCCGACAGGGAGCCAGGGAGCTGTTTTTT.